What follows are 25 T cell receptor beta chains derived from one specimen sequenced in a study of shared clonotypes between healthy human individuals. Positively selected for CCR7, the CD45RO-negative cells used as naive CD8 cells excluded terminally differentiated effector memory CD45RA+ cells. Sequencing was performed with immunoSEQ multiplex PCR; in TCRdb, only in-frame clones are kept and a portion is missing. The sample carries over 800,000 clones, nearly 95% recorded once. The source material was naive CD8+ T cells sorted from blood. These TCRs come from a man aged 30-40 years in good health.

V usage is TRBV18 and J usage is TRBJ2-2; D might be TRBD2 (6 bases). Germline V gene sequence: CDR1 KGHSH, CDR2 LQKENI. The CDR3 extends over 15 amino acids. V was trimmed by 4 bases and J by 7 bases, leaving 16 bases between them. The CDR3: CASSRTADSGGELFF. CDR3 DNA sequence: TGTGCCAGCTCACGAACGGCGGATAGCGGCGGGGAGCTGTTTTTT. The whole variable domain, filled in from reference TRBV18 and TRBJ2-2, reads NAGVMQNPRHLVRRRGQEARLRCSPMKGHSHVYWYRQLPEEGLKFMVYLQKENIIDESGMPKERFSAEFPKEGPSILRIQQVVRGDSAAYFCASSRTADSGGELFFGEGSRLTVL.

The V call is TRBV6-5, the J call TRBJ2-7, with TRBD1 identical over 7 bases. The CDR3 has 16 residues. The J segment lost 3 bases and the V segment lost 2 bases, leaving 10 bases of the junction unmatched. CDR1 MNHEY and CDR2 SVGAGI come from the germline V gene. CDR3 loop: CASSYGQGTAIYEQYF. In DNA form, the CDR3 reads TGTGCCAGCAGTTACGGTCAGGGGACAGCGATCTACGAGCAGTACTTC.

This rearrangement joins TRBV30 to TRBJ2-1; 10 bases line up with TRBD2. Per germline, CDR1 GTSNPN and CDR2 SVGIG (reference sequence). With V trimmed by 2 bases and J by 4 bases, 5 bases remained unmatched. The CDR3 sequence is 15 residues long. The CDR3 sequence is CAWSQGTSVYNEQFF. The CDR3 region has the DNA TGTGCCTGGAGTCAGGGGACTAGCGTATACAATGAGCAGTTCTTC.

The chain joins TRBV11-2 to TRBJ2-6; the D is unclear. This CDR3 comprises 15 residues. Per germline, CDR1 SGHAT and CDR2 FQNNGV. V gave up 6 bases and J gave up 0 bases, with 9 bases separating them. The CDR3 nucleotides read TGTGCCAGCAGTCTGTGGGACTCTGGGGCCAACGTCCTGACTTTC. It specifies CASSLWDSGANVLTF.

The DNA for the CDR3 is TGTGCGACCCCCCCAAGACAAGGGAAAGTGGGCTACACCTTC. Translated: CATPPRQGKVGYTF. This chain uses TRBV30 with TRBJ1-2; D is ambiguous. From germline, CDR1 is GTSNPN and CDR2 SVGIG (reference sequence). The length of the CDR3 is 14 residues.

The chain employs TRBV28 and TRBJ2-3; 11 positions agree with TRBD1. J gave up 5 bases and V 5 bases, and 3 bases lay outside the gene matches. Germline CDR1 reads MDHEN; CDR2 reads SYDVKM. The CDR3 sequence is 14 residues long. CDR3 region: CASSQDRGRDTQYF. In nucleotides, the CDR3 is TGTGCCAGCAGTCAGGACAGGGGGCGAGATACGCAGTATTTT.

Here the CDR3 DNA reads TGTGCCAGCAGCCCCCGGGAAGGGAAAAAGACCTACGAGCAGTACTTC. Translated: CASSPREGKKTYEQYF. The V and J genes are TRBV7-9 and TRBJ2-7, with D maybe TRBD2 (5 bases). The germline V and J ends were trimmed by 5 bases and 2 bases, with 19 bases remaining between them. This CDR3 is built from 16 residues. From germline, CDR1 is SEHNR and CDR2 FQNEAQ (reference sequence).

J is TRBJ1-1 and V is TRBV28; 7 bases match TRBD1. Losses at the gene ends were 7 bases for V and 2 bases for J; bases not matched to a gene: 4. Germline V gene data show CDR1 as MDHEN and CDR2 as SYDVKM. CDR3 size: 13 residues. CDR3 in amino acids: CASTWTGNTEAFF. For the CDR3, the DNA is TGTGCCAGCACCTGGACAGGAAACACTGAAGCTTTCTTT.

A single count supports this clone. The CDR3 region has the DNA TGTGCCAGCAGCGTAGATCCAGGGGACAACTCTGGGGCCAACGTCCTGACTTTC. Translating it yields CASSVDPGDNSGANVLTF. The genes are TRBV9 and TRBJ2-6, with D maybe TRBD1 (6 bases). This CDR3 contains 18 residues. V was clipped by 0 bases and J by 0 bases, with 13 bases between them. Germline V gene sequence: CDR1 SGDLS, CDR2 YYNGEE.

This sequence joins TRBV7-8 and TRBJ2-5, with 9 bases matching TRBD2. Germline trimming cut 8 bases from V and 3 bases from J; bases unmatched to any gene: 16. This CDR3 is built from 17 residues. CDR1 and CDR2 from the germline V gene are SGHVS and FQNEAQ. Written as DNA, the CDR3 is TGTGCCAGCCTAACGAGCGGGAGGACTATATCCAAAGAGACCCAGTACTTC. As protein: CASLTSGRTISKETQYF.

The V and J genes are TRBV13 and TRBJ2-7; no clear D. There are 13 residues in the CDR3. V lost 3 bases to trimming and J lost 1 base, with 7 bases between them. Germline CDR1 reads PRHDT; CDR2 reads FYEKMQ (reference sequence). CDR3 DNA sequence: TGTGCCAGCAGCTTGCACGTGTCCTACGAGCAGTACTTC. It is translated as CASSLHVSYEQYF.

The chain uses TRBV27 and TRBJ1-5; no reliable D call. Germline V lookup: CDR1 MNHEY, CDR2 SMNVEV (reference sequence). The CDR3 length is 14 residues. The V end was cut by 3 bases, the J end by 6 bases, with 12 bases between. In DNA form, the CDR3 reads TGTGCCAGCAGTTTTTCGGCAGTTTCTCAGCCCCAGCATTTT. It is translated as CASSFSAVSQPQHF.

The J gene is TRBJ1-1, the V gene TRBV30, with TRBD1 as a possible D gene (5 bases). Trimming removed 0 bases from V and 6 bases from J, with 14 bases in between. CDR1 is GTSNPN, CDR2 SVGIG, per germline (reference sequence). The CDR3 covers 14 residues. The CDR3 DNA sequence: TGTGCCTGGAGTGTAGGTCCAGGGAGGGCTGAAGCTTTCTTT. This translates into CAWSVGPGRAEAFF.

The V gene is TRBV5-6, the J gene TRBJ1-5, with D perhaps TRBD1 (5 bases). The CDR3 covers 17 residues. Germline V lookup: CDR1 SGHDT, CDR2 YYEEEE. Between the trimmed V and J ends, which lost 0 bases and 0 bases, there was a span of 13 bases. This chain's CDR3 is CASSLGRKGSSNQPQHF. The CDR3 DNA sequence: TGTGCCAGCAGCTTGGGACGGAAGGGGAGTAGCAATCAGCCCCAGCATTTT. Variable domain in full (rest from reference TRBV5-6 and TRBJ1-5): DAGVTQSPTHLIKTRGQQVTLRCSPKSGHDTVSWYQQALGQGPQFIFQYYEEEERQRGNFPDRFSGHQFPNYSSELNVNALLLGDSALYLCASSLGRKGSSNQPQHFGDGTRLSIL.

J is TRBJ2-2 and V is TRBV5-4; D perhaps matches TRBD1 (6 bases). The CDR3 length is 18 residues. CDR1 SGHNT and CDR2 YYREEE come from the germline V gene (reference sequence). The V end was cut by 5 bases, the J end by 6 bases, with 26 bases between. DNA for the CDR3: TGTGCCAGCAGGCAGGAAACACCGGGACAAATCTTAGCCGGGGAGCTGTTTTTT. Translating it yields CASRQETPGQILAGELFF.

This clone appeared a single time. The chain carries TRBV7-2 and TRBJ2-5, with 8 bases lining up with TRBD2. The V gene's germline CDR1 is SGHTA and CDR2 FQGNSA. The CDR3 loop spans 14 amino acids. Trimming at V came to 3 bases and at J to 3 bases, leaving 3 bases not matched to a gene. CDR3 in DNA: TGTGCCAGCAGCTTCACTAGCGGAGAAGAGACCCAGTACTTC. Its protein is CASSFTSGEETQYF.

Of note for this clone: This same CDR3 is encoded by further DNA sequences in the sample. This chain joins TRBV27 and TRBJ2-1, with D possibly called TRBD1 or TRBD2 (5 bases each). V gave up 6 bases and J gave up 8 bases, with 11 bases separating them. Germline CDR1 is MNHEY and CDR2 is SMNVEV (reference sequence). CDR3 size: 12 residues. The CDR3 DNA is TGTGCCAGCAGCCTACTGGGGGATGAGCAGTTCTTC. Translation: CASSLLGDEQFF.

In this sample, this clone turned up once. The rearrangement uses TRBV6-6 and TRBJ1-1; a weak D match, TRBD1 (5 bases). The V gene's germline CDR1 is MNHNY and CDR2 SVGAGI (reference sequence). Trimming cost V 5 bases and J 7 bases, with 11 bases left between them. The CDR3 length is 12 residues. Here the CDR3 DNA reads TGTGCCAGCAGTGGGGACGTATTTGAAGCTTTCTTT. This gives the protein CASSGDVFEAFF.

The chain uses TRBV5-1 and TRBJ2-1; TRBD2 matches at 10 bases. The trim removed 4 bases at V and 5 bases at J, leaving 9 bases unmatched. The length of the CDR3 is 16 residues. Germline V gene data show CDR1 as SGHRS and CDR2 as YFSETQ. The CDR3 spells CASSGVAGGTHNEQFF. For the CDR3, the DNA is TGCGCCAGCAGCGGGGTAGCGGGAGGAACCCACAATGAGCAGTTCTTC.

This sequence joins TRBV7-6 and TRBJ1-3, with 9 positions matching TRBD1. Germline-derived CDR1 and CDR2 are SGHVS and FNYEAQ. This CDR3 has 16 residues. Unmatched junction bases numbered 1, after V lost 1 base and J lost 0 bases. Here the CDR3 reads CASSLGTGDSGNTIYF. The CDR3 nucleotides are TGTGCCAGCAGCTTAGGGACAGGGGACTCTGGAAACACCATATATTTT.

The chain couples TRBV27 to TRBJ2-3; 10 nucleotides match TRBD2. There are 15 residues in the CDR3. J was trimmed by 1 base and V by 6 bases; bases with no gene match: 4. Germline CDR1 is MNHEY and CDR2 is SMNVEV (reference sequence). This CDR3 is CASRPTSGGTDTQYF. For the CDR3, the DNA is TGTGCCAGCAGACCCACTAGCGGGGGCACAGATACGCAGTATTTT.

This clone was seen once. This chain uses TRBV10-1 with TRBJ2-5; a possible D gene is TRBD1 (6 bases). V was clipped by 0 bases and J by 4 bases, with 15 bases between them. The CDR3 length is 16 residues. CDR1 and CDR2 from the germline V gene are WNHNN and SYGVQD (reference sequence). The CDR3 nucleotides are TGCGCCAGCAGTGAGTCAGGTACAGGGACGGCAGAGACCCAGTACTTC. Translation gives CASSESGTGTAETQYF.

In this sample, this clone turned up a few times. The rearrangement joins TRBV4-1 to TRBJ2-7; D ambiguous. Trimming cost V 0 bases and J 2 bases, with 8 bases left between them. The CDR3 consists of 14 residues. Germline CDR1 and CDR2: MGHRA and YSYEKL. The CDR3 region is CASSQEQRTYEQYF. The CDR3 DNA sequence: TGCGCCAGCAGCCAAGAACAGAGGACCTACGAGCAGTACTTC.

The V call is TRBV9, the J call TRBJ2-7, with 7 bases identical to TRBD1. V lost 2 bases and J lost 2; bases outside the gene matches: 4. This CDR3 is 14 amino acids long. The V gene's germline CDR1 is SGDLS and CDR2 YYNGEE. Here the CDR3 reads CASSVTGQTYEQYF. CDR3 bases: TGTGCCAGCAGCGTCACGGGACAGACCTACGAGCAGTACTTC. The full variable domain, in which reference TRBV9 and TRBJ2-7 provide the parts outside the CDR3, is DSGVTQTPKHLITATGQRVTLRCSPRSGDLSVYWYQQSLDQGLQFLIQYYNGEERAKGNILERFSAQQFPDLHSELNLSSLELGDSALYFCASSVTGQTYEQYFGPGTRLTVT.

The rearrangement joins TRBV11-1 to TRBJ2-5, with 9 positions matching TRBD2. This CDR3 comprises 16 residues. The J segment lost 2 bases and the V segment lost 0 bases, leaving 4 bases of the junction unmatched. Germline lookup yields CDR1 SGHAT and CDR2 FQDESV (reference sequence). The CDR3 nucleotides read TGTGCCAGCAGCTTAGCCCACGGACTAGCGCAAGAGACCCAGTACTTC. It codes for CASSLAHGLAQETQYF.